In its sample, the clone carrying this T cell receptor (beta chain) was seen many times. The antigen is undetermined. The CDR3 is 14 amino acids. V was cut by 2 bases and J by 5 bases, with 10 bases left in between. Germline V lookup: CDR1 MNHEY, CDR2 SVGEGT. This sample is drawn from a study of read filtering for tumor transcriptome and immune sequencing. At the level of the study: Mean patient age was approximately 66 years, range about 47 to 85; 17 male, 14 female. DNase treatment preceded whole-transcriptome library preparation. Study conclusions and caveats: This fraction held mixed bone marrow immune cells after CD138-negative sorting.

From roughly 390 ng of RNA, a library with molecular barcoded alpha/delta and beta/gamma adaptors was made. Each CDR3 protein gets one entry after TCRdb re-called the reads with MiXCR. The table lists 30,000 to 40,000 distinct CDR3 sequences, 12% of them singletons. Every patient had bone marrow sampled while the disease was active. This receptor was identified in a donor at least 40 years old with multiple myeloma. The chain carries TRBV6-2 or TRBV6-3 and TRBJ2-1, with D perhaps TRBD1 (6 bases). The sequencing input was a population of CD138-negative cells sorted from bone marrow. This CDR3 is CASSYTGQNNEQFF. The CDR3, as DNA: TGTGCCAGCAGTTACACCGGACAGAACAATGAGCAGTTCTTC.